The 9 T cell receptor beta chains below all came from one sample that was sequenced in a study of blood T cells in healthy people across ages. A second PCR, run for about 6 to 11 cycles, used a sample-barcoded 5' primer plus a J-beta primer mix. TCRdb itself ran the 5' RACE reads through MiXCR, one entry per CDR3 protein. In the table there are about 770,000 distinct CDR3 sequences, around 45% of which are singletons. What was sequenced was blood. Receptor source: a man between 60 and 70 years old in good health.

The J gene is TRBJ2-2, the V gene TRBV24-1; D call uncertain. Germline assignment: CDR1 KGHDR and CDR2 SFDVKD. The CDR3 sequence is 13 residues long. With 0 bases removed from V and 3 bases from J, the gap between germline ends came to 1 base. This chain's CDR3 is CATSDLDTGELFF. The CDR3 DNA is TGTGCCACCAGTGATTTGGACACCGGGGAGCTGTTTTTT.

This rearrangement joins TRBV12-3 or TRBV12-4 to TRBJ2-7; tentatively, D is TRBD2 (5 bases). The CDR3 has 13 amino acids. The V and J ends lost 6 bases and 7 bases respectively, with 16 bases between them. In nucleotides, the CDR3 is TGTGCCAGCAGCCGCGACCACCCGGGAGAGCAGTACTTC. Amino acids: CASSRDHPGEQYF.

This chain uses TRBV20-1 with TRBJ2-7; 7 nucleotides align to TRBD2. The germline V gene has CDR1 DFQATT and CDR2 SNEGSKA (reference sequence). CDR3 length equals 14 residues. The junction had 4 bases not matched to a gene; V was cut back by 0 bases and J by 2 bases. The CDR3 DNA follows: TGCAGTGCTAGAGAGCGGGGGTTTACCTACGAGCAGTACTTC. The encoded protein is CSARERGFTYEQYF.

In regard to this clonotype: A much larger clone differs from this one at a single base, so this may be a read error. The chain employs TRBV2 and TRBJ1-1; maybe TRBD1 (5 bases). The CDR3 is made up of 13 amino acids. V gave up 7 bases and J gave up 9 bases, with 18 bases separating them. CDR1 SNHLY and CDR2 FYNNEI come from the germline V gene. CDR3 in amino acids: CASTSGEGTKAFF. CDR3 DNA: TGTGCCAGCACGTCGGGGGAAGGGACTAAAGCTTTCTTT.

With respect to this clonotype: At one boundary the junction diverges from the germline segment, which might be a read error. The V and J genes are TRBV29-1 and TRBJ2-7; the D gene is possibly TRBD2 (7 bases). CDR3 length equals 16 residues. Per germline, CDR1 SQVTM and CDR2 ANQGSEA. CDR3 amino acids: CSVGSPGGAQIYERYF. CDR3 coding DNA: TGCAGCGTCGGGTCGCCTGGGGGGGCTCAAATCTACGAGCGGTACTTC.

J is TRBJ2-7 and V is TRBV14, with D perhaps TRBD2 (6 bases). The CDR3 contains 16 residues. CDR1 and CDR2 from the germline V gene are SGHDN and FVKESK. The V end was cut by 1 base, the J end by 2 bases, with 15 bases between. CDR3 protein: CASSQVGGAVTYEQYF. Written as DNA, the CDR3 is TGTGCCAGCAGCCAAGTGGGGGGAGCGGTAACCTACGAGCAGTACTTC. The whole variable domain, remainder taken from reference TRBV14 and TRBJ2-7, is EAGVTQFPSHSVIEKGQTVTLRCDPISGHDNLYWYRRVMGKEIKFLLHFVKESKQDESGMPNNRFLAERTGGTYSTLKVQPAELEDSGVYFCASSQVGGAVTYEQYFGPGTRLTVT.

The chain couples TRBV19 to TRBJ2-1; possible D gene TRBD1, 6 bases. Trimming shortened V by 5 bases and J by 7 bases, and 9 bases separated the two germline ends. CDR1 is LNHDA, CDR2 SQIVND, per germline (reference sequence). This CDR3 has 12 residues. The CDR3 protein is CASSGQRNEQFF. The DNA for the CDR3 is TGTGCCAGTAGTGGACAGCGTAATGAGCAGTTCTTC.

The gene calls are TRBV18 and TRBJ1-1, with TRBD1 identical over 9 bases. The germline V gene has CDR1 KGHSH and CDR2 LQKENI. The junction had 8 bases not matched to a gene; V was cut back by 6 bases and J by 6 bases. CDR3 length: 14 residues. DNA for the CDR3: TGTGCCAGCTCCCGGGACAGGGTTAATGCTGAAGCTTTCTTT. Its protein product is CASSRDRVNAEAFF.

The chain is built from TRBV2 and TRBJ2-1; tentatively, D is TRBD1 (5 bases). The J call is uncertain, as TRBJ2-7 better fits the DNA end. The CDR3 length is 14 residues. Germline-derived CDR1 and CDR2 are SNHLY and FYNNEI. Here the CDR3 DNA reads TGTGCCAGCAGCCCGCAGGGAATCAACAATGAGCAGTACTTC. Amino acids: CASSPQGINNEQYF.